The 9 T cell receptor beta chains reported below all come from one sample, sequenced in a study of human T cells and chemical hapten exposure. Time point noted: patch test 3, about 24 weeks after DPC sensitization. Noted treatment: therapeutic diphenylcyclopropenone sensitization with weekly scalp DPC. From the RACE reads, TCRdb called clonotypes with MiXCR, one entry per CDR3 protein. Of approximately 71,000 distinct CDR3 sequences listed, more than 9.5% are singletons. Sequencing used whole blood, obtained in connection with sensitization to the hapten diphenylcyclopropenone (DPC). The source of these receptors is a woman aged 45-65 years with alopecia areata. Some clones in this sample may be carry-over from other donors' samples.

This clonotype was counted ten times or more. The chain's CDR3 is CATSRDGQGARAEQYF. Here the CDR3 DNA reads TGTGCCACCAGCAGAGATGGACAGGGGGCGAGGGCCGAGCAGTACTTC. V gene TRBV15 combines with J gene TRBJ2-7; 11 nucleotides match TRBD1. With 0 bases clipped from V and 6 bases from J, the junction kept 7 bases outside the gene matches. The CDR3 covers 16 residues. Germline values: CDR1 LNHNV, CDR2 YYDKDF (reference sequence).

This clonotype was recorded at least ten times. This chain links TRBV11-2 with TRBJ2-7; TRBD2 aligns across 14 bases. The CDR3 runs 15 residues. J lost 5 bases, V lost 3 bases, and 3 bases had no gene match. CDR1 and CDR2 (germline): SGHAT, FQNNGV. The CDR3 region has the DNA TGTGCCAGCAGCTTCGGACTAGCGGGAGGCAACGAGCAGTACTTC. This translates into CASSFGLAGGNEQYF.

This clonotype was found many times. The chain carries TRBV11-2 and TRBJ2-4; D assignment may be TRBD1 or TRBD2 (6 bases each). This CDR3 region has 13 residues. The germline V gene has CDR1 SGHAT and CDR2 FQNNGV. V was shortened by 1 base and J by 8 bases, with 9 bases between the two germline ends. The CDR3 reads CASSLAGEDIQYF. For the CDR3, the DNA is TGTGCCAGCAGCTTAGCAGGGGAGGACATTCAGTACTTC. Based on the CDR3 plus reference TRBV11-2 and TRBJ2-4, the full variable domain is EAGVAQSPRYKIIEKRQSVAFWCNPISGHATLYWYQQILGQGPKLLIQFQNNGVVDDSQLPKDRFSAERLKGVDSTLKIQPAKLEDSAVYLCASSLAGEDIQYFGAGTRLSVL.

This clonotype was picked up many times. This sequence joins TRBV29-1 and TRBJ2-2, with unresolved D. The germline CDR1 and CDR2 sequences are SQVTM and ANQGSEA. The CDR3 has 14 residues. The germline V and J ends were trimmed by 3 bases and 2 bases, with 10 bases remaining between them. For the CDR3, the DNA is TGCAGCGTTGATTTACGACCAAACACCGGGGAGCTGTTTTTT. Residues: CSVDLRPNTGELFF.

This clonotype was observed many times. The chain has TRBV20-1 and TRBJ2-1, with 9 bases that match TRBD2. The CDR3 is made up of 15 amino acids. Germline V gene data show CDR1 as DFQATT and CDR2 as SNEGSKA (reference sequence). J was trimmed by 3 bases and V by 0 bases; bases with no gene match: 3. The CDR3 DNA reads TGCAGTGCTAGAGATCCGCGGGAGGGCTACAATGAGCAGTTCTTC. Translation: CSARDPREGYNEQFF.

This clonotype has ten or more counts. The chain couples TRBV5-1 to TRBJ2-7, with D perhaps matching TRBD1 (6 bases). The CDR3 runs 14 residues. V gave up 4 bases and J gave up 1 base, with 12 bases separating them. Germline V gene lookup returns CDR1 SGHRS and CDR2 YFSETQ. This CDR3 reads CASSAGTRSYEQYF. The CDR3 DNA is TGCGCCAGCAGCGCCGGGACAAGATCCTACGAGCAGTACTTC.

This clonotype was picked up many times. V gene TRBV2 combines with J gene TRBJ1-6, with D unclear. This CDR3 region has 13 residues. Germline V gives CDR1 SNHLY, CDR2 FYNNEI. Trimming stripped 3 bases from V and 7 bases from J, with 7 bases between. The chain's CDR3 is CASSDYGNSPLHF. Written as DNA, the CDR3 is TGTGCCAGCAGTGATTACGGGAATTCACCCCTCCACTTT.

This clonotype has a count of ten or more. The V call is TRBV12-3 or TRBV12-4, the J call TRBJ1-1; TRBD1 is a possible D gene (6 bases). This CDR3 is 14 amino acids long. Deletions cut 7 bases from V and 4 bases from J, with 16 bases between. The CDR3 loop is CASTISVGGTEAFF. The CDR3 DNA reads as TGTGCCAGCACCATAAGTGTAGGGGGCACTGAAGCTTTCTTT.

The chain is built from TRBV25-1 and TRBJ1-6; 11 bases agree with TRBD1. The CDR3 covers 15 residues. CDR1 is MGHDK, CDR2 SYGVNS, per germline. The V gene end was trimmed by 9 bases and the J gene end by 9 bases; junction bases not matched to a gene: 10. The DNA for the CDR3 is TGTGCCAGTTCGCCCAGGGACAGGGGGAGTTCACCCCTCCACTTT. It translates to CASSPRDRGSSPLHF.